This TCR beta chain was recorded in a study of beta chain features in type 1 diabetes. Study context: Over all samples combined, 107,917,701 sorted cells were examined.

Study-wide points: Reads derived from cDNA could over-represent cells showing high TCR expression. Among patients with Type 1 diabetes, TCRB CDR3s were moderately but significantly shorter in every one of the four CD4+ subsets.

Every isolated RNA sample was fully reverse transcribed, so sequencing captured expressed TCRB transcripts. TCRdb's copy holds only in-frame clones and misses some; the assay was immunoSEQ multiplex PCR. The repertoire holds more than 250,000 clones, with 15% as singletons. This clone was detected a few times. What it recognizes is unknown. The V gene's germline CDR1 is SGDLS and CDR2 YYNGEE. This CDR3 region has 17 residues. J was trimmed by 1 base and V by 0 bases; bases with no gene match: 6. The sample comprised naive CD4+ T cells from blood. The genes are TRBV9 and TRBJ2-3; 9 bases match TRBD2. The sequence was collected from a man between 18 and 35 years old with type 1 diabetes. The CDR3: CASSVGAGGPRTDTQYF. The CDR3 bases are TGTGCCAGCAGCGTAGGAGCGGGAGGCCCCCGCACAGATACGCAGTATTTT. The variable domain in full, completed from reference TRBV9 and TRBJ2-3, reads DSGVTQTPKHLITATGQRVTLRCSPRSGDLSVYWYQQSLDQGLQFLIQYYNGEERAKGNILERFSAQQFPDLHSELNLSSLELGDSALYFCASSVGAGGPRTDTQYFGPGTRLTVL.